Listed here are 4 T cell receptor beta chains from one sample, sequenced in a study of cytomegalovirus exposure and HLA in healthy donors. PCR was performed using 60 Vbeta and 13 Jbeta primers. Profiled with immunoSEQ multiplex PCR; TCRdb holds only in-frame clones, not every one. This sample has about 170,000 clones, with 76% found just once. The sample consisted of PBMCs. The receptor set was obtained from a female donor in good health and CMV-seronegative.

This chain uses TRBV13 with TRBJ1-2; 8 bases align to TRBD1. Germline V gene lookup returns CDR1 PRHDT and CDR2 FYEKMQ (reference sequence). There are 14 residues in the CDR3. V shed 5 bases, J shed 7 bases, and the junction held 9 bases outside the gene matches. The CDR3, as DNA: TGTGCCAGCAGCGGACAGGGCAGGAACGTTGGCTACACCTTC. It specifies CASSGQGRNVGYTF.

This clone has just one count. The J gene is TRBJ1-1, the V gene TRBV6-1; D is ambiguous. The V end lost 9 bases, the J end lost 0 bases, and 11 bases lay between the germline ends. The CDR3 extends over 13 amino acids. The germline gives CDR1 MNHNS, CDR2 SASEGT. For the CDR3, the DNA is TGTGCCAGTGGGGAGACCCTGAACACTGAAGCTTTCTTT. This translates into CASGETLNTEAFF.

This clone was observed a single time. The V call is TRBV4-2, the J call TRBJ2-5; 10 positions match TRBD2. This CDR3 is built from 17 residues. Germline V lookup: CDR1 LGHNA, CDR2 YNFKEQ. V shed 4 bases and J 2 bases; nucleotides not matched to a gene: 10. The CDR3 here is CASSPRGDSGGQETQYF. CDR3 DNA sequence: TGTGCCAGCAGCCCCCGAGGGGATAGCGGGGGGCAAGAGACCCAGTACTTC.

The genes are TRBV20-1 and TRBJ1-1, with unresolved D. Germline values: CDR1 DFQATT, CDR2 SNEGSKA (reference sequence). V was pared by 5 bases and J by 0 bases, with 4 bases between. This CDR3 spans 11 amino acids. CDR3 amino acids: CSALLNTEAFF. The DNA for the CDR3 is TGCAGTGCTCTCCTGAACACTGAAGCTTTCTTT.